Below, 4 T cell receptor beta chains from the same sample are listed, as sequenced in a study of T-cell memory formation after mild COVID-19. TCRdb reanalysed the 5' RACE reads using MiXCR and keeps one entry per CDR3 protein. The profile shows around 310,000 distinct CDR3 sequences, roughly 20% of them singletons. The specimen was PBMCs or a T cell subset sorted from them (not recorded which). The origin of the receptors is a man between 18 and 35 years old who had mild COVID-19 (a few samples of this study predate the infection). Cell type and time point are not known.

The genes are TRBV12-3 or TRBV12-4 and TRBJ1-5; D is unresolved. CDR3 length: 14 residues. Trimming pared 2 bases from V and 5 bases from J, leaving 10 bases between. The CDR3 sequence is CASSLWTSDQPQHF. CDR3 bases: TGTGCCAGCAGTTTATGGACGTCGGATCAGCCCCAGCATTTT.

CDR3 coding DNA: TGCAGCGTTGCCCCCAGTCGGGGCTCCTACGAGCAGTACTTC. Translated, it gives CSVAPSRGSYEQYF. The chain carries TRBV29-1 and TRBJ2-7; TRBD2 might be the D (5 bases). The CDR3 length is 14 residues. Trimming removed 4 bases at V and 0 bases at J, with 13 bases between. The V gene's germline CDR1 is SQVTM and CDR2 ANQGSEA.

This clonotype was seen only a few times. V usage is TRBV4-3 and J usage is TRBJ2-2; D unclear. The V gene lost 0 bases and the J gene lost 4 bases, with 6 bases spanning the gap. The CDR3 totals 14 residues. The germline gives CDR1 LGHNA, CDR2 YSLEER. This CDR3 reads CASSQDPFTGELFF. The CDR3 region has the DNA TGCGCCAGCAGCCAAGACCCCTTCACCGGGGAGCTGTTTTTT.

This clonotype showed up just a few times. The V and J genes are TRBV5-1 and TRBJ1-6; D gene unclear. Trimming cost V 0 bases and J 9 bases, with 10 bases left between them. The germline gives CDR1 SGHRS, CDR2 YFSETQ. CDR3 length equals 14 residues. CDR3 protein: CASSLVPLPSPLHF. CDR3 in DNA: TGCGCCAGCAGCTTGGTTCCCCTTCCTTCACCCCTCCACTTT.